These 14 T cell receptor beta chains originate from one sample sequenced in a study of blood T cell repertoires in COVID-19. The assay was immunoSEQ multiplex PCR, and TCRdb's table has in-frame clones only and misses some. Counted here are about 200,000 clones, 70% to 90% occurring once; the ten biggest clones make up approximately 5%. The material sequenced was peripheral blood. Receptors were obtained from a woman older than 75 with acute or convalescent COVID-19.

The rearrangement uses TRBV7-6 and TRBJ2-7, with unresolved D. This CDR3 has 12 amino acids. Trimming pared 3 bases from V and 6 bases from J, leaving 9 bases between. CDR1 and CDR2 from the germline V gene are SGHVS and FNYEAQ. CDR3 coding DNA: TGTGCCAGCAGCTTCTCTAGTGGCGAGCAGTACTTC. Protein: CASSFSSGEQYF.

The rearrangement links TRBV18 to TRBJ1-3, with D perhaps TRBD1 (6 bases). The CDR3 contains 14 residues. Between the trimmed V and J ends, which lost 4 bases and 0 bases, there was a span of 7 bases. From germline, CDR1 is KGHSH and CDR2 LQKENI. Here the CDR3 reads CASSLRGSGNTIYF. The CDR3, as DNA: TGTGCCAGCTCACTCAGGGGCTCTGGAAACACCATATATTTT.

The CDR3 DNA is TGTGCCAGCAGCCAAGAAATCTTAAACAGGGTTTTAAATCAGCCCCAGCATTTT. This encodes CASSQEILNRVLNQPQHF. This sequence joins TRBV14 and TRBJ1-5, with TRBD1 as a possible D gene (6 bases). V was clipped by 0 bases and J by 4 bases, with 19 bases between them. The CDR3 has 18 amino acids. CDR1 and CDR2 (germline): SGHDN, FVKESK.

V gene TRBV18 combines with J gene TRBJ2-1; 9 positions match TRBD1. With V trimmed by 2 bases and J by 14 bases, 4 bases remained unmatched. This CDR3 is 12 amino acids long. Germline V gene data show CDR1 as KGHSH and CDR2 as LQKENI. Written as DNA, the CDR3 is TGTGCCAGCTCACCAACAGGGGGCTCGGAGTTCTTC. The encoded protein is CASSPTGGSEFF. Based on the CDR3 plus reference TRBV18 and TRBJ2-1, the full variable domain is NAGVMQNPRHLVRRRGQEARLRCSPMKGHSHVYWYRQLPEEGLKFMVYLQKENIIDESGMPKERFSAEFPKEGPSILRIQQVVRGDSAAYFCASSPTGGSEFFGPGTRLTVL.

This chain connects TRBV27 to TRBJ2-4, with D perhaps matching TRBD2 (7 bases). Germline V gene data show CDR1 as MNHEY and CDR2 as SMNVEV (reference sequence). V lost 1 base to trimming and J lost 0 bases, with 13 bases between them. The CDR3 loop spans 17 amino acids. The CDR3 reads CASSLLRGGIAKNIQYF. Written as DNA, the CDR3 is TGTGCCAGCAGTTTATTGAGGGGGGGGATAGCCAAAAACATTCAGTACTTC.

V is TRBV29-1 and J is TRBJ1-1; 7 bases agree with TRBD1. This CDR3 region has 14 residues. V was clipped by 5 bases and J by 3 bases; unmatched bases: 9. CDR1 and CDR2 from the germline V gene are SQVTM and ANQGSEA. In nucleotides, the CDR3 is TGCAGCGTTTCCAGGGGGACGGGGTACACTGAAGCTTTCTTT. Protein product: CSVSRGTGYTEAFF.

The chain links TRBV7-2 to TRBJ1-5; D unclear. Germline assignment: CDR1 SGHTA and CDR2 FQGNSA. Trimming took off 4 bases at V and 4 bases at J, with 8 bases between the two ends. There are 13 residues in the CDR3. CDR3 amino acids: CASSSNRNQPQHF. The CDR3, as DNA: TGTGCCAGCAGCTCGAACAGAAATCAGCCCCAGCATTTT.

The chain combines TRBV6-2 or TRBV6-3 with TRBJ2-5; TRBD2 aligns across 8 bases. Germline V lookup: CDR1 MNHEY, CDR2 SVGEGT. The CDR3 is made up of 15 amino acids. Trimming cost V 7 bases and J 4 bases; bases outside gene matches: 11. The CDR3 region has the DNA TGTGCCAGCATCCCCTTCTCCGGGAGGGCAGAGACCCAGTACTTC. The encoded protein is CASIPFSGRAETQYF.

The V and J genes are TRBV29-1 and TRBJ1-3; D ambiguous. The CDR3 runs 13 residues. Trimming removed 2 bases from V and 2 bases from J, with 7 bases in between. Germline lookup yields CDR1 SQVTM and CDR2 ANQGSEA. The CDR3 spells CSVERGTGNTIYF. CDR3 in DNA: TGCAGCGTTGAACGAGGTACTGGAAACACCATATATTTT.

This clone was seen only a few times. This rearrangement joins TRBV18 to TRBJ1-1; tentatively, D is TRBD1 (5 bases). CDR3 length equals 17 residues. V was clipped by 3 bases and J by 4 bases, with 21 bases between them. CDR1 and CDR2 (germline): KGHSH, LQKENI. CDR3 bases: TGTGCCAGCTCACCGACGGGCGGCGGCCAGGGAGGCACTGAAGCTTTCTTT. It codes for CASSPTGGGQGGTEAFF. Full variable domain (outside the CDR3, taken from reference TRBV18 and TRBJ1-1): NAGVMQNPRHLVRRRGQEARLRCSPMKGHSHVYWYRQLPEEGLKFMVYLQKENIIDESGMPKERFSAEFPKEGPSILRIQQVVRGDSAAYFCASSPTGGGQGGTEAFFGQGTRLTVV.

The chain carries TRBV28 and TRBJ1-5; tentative D call: TRBD1 (5 bases). The CDR3 is 15 residues long. V was clipped by 3 bases and J by 4 bases, with 13 bases between them. CDR1 MDHEN and CDR2 SYDVKM come from the germline V gene. CDR3 residues: CASSLIPGLNQPQHF. Here the CDR3 DNA reads TGTGCCAGCAGTTTGATACCGGGACTAAATCAGCCCCAGCATTTT.

The rearrangement links TRBV5-1 to TRBJ1-2; TRBD1 agrees at 10 bases. The CDR3 length is 12 residues. V shed 4 bases, J shed 12 bases, and the junction held 6 bases outside the gene matches. Germline V gene sequence: CDR1 SGHRS, CDR2 YFSETQ. CDR3 sequence (DNA): TGCGCCAGCAGCCCGCCGGGACAGGGGAACACCTTC. It yields the protein CASSPPGQGNTF.

The chain has TRBV6-6 and TRBJ2-7; no firm D call. V lost 10 bases, J lost 6 bases, and 22 bases lay in between. Looked up from germline, CDR1 is MNHNY and CDR2 is SVGAGI (reference sequence). The CDR3 length is 14 residues. CDR3 region: CATPEITTQSEQYF. The CDR3 DNA reads as TGTGCCACCCCTGAGATAACTACCCAAAGCGAGCAGTACTTC.

The rearrangement links TRBV27 to TRBJ1-4, with 7 bases that match TRBD1. CDR1 is MNHEY and CDR2 is SMNVEV in the germline V gene (reference sequence). The CDR3 spans 15 residues. With 6 bases clipped from V and 6 bases from J, the junction kept 10 bases outside the gene matches. In nucleotides, the CDR3 is TGTGCCAGCAGAGGGGCAGGGGGGCCTTATGAAAAACTGTTTTTT. As protein: CASRGAGGPYEKLFF.